This TCR beta chain was documented in a study of blood T cell repertoires in COVID-19. Study context: Samples taken during acute and convalescent COVID-19 were collected in the United States, Italy and Spain. PBMCs, B-cell-depleted T cells, or T cells provided the cDNA or gDNA that made up the material.

Per the original methods: For nucleated cells, counts were estimated from reference gene primer amplification. Some clones are missing from TCRdb's copy, which holds only in-frame ones; the method was immunoSEQ multiplex PCR. D and trimming were read from the DNA, whereas the V and J calls and clone size are those reported in that table. The data hold a few hundred thousand clones, with around 87% observed a single time. Sample: peripheral blood. This sequence originates from a woman aged 45-60 years with acute or convalescent COVID-19.

This chain's CDR3 is CASSPKTPGQGENEQYF. DNA of the CDR3: TGTGCCAGCTCACCAAAAACCCCGGGACAGGGGGAAAACGAGCAGTACTTC. The chain joins TRBV18 to TRBJ2-7, with 11 bases matching TRBD1. The length of the CDR3 is 17 residues. The V gene's germline CDR1 is KGHSH and CDR2 LQKENI. Germline trimming cut 2 bases from V and 5 bases from J; bases unmatched to any gene: 11.